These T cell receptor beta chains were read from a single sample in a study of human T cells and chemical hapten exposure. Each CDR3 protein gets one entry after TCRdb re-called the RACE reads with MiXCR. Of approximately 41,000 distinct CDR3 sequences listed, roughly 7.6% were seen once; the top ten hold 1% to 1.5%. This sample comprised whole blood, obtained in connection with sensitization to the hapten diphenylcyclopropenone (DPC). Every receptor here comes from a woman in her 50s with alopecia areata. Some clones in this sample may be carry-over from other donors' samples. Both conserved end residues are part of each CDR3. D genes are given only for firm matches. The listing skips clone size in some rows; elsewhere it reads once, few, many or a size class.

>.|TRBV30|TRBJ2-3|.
CAWGSGTDTQYF
TGTGCCTGGGGATCCGGCACAGATACGCAGTATTTT
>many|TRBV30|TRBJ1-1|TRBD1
CAWTRQGTSEAFF
TGTGCCTGGACCCGACAGGGGACCAGTGAAGCTTTCTTT
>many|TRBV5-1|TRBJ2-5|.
CASSPEGGETQYF
TGCGCCAGCAGCCCGGAGGGGGGGGAGACCCAGTACTTC
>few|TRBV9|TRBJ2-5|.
CASTPQGGETQYF
TGTGCCAGCACCCCCCAGGGAGGAGAGACCCAGTACTTC
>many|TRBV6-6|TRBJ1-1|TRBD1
CASSSTGVTEAFF
TGTGCCAGCAGTTCCACAGGGGTCACTGAAGCTTTCTTT
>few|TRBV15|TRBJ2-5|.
CATSRDLESGETQYF
TGTGCCACCAGCAGAGATCTGGAATCGGGCGAGACCCAGTACTTC
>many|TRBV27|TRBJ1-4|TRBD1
CASSQGGAEKLFF
TGTGCCAGCAGTCAAGGGGGCGCGGAAAAACTGTTTTTT
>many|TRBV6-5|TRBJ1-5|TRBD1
CASSYLGDSEMDSNQPQHF
TGTGCCAGCAGTTACTTGGGGGACAGTGAGATGGATAGCAATCAGCCCCAGCATTTT
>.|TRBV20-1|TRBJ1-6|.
CSATYLTVNSPLHF
TGCAGTGCCACCTACCTGACAGTCAATTCACCCCTCCACTTT
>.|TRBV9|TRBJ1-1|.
CASSVDPPTGLDTEAFF
TGTGCCAGCAGCGTAGACCCCCCAACAGGGCTCGACACTGAAGCTTTCTTT
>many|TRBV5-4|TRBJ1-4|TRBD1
CASSLDRGREKLFF
TGTGCCAGCAGCTTGGACAGGGGGCGTGAAAAACTGTTTTTT
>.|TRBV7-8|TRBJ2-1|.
CASSSYLGGAYNEQFF
TGTGCCAGCAGCTCTTACTTGGGTGGGGCCTACAATGAGCAGTTCTTC
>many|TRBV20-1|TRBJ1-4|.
CSALRGGSYEKLFF
TGCAGTGCGCTGAGGGGTGGGTCCTACGAAAAACTGTTTTTT
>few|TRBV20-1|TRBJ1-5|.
CSARGGQGSNQPQHF
TGCAGTGCTAGAGGAGGGCAGGGGAGTAATCAGCCCCAGCATTTT
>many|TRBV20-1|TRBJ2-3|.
CSAGDNPDTQYF
TGCAGTGCTGGGGACAACCCAGATACGCAGTATTTT
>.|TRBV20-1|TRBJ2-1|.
CSATGEEAYNEQFF
TGCAGTGCTACCGGTGAGGAAGCTTACAATGAGCAGTTCTTC
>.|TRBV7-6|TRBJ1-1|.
CASSHTSDTEAFF
TGTGCCAGCAGCCATACGTCGGACACTGAAGCTTTCTTT
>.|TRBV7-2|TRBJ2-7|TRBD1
CASSRDRGASSYEQYF
TGTGCCAGCAGCCGCGACAGGGGCGCGAGCTCCTACGAGCAGTACTTC
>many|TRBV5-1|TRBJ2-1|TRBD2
CASSSGSNNEQFF
TGCGCCAGCAGCAGCGGGAGTAACAATGAGCAGTTCTTC
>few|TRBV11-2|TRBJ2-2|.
CASRSTLLGELFF
TGTGCCAGCAGATCTACCCTGCTGGGGGAGCTGTTTTTT